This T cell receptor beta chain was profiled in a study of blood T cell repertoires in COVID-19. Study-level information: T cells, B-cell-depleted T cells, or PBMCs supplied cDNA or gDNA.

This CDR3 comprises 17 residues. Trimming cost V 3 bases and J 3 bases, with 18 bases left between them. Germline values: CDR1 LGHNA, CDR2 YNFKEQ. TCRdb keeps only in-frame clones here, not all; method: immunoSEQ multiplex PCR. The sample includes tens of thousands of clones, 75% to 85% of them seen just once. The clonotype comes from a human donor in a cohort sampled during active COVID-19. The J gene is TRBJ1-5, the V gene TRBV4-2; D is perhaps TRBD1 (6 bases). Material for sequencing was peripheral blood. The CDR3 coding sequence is TGTGCCAGCAGCCAGGACACATCCCTGGGGGCCAATCAGCCCCAGCATTTT. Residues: CASSQDTSLGANQPQHF.